Below, 30 T cell receptor beta chains from the same sample are listed, as sequenced in a study of T-cell reconstitution after alpha-beta-depleted transplantation in children. A library of TCRbeta sequences, prepared with unique molecular identifiers, was generated. MiXCR, run by TCRdb on the PCR reads, gives a single entry per CDR3 protein. The sample comprises 210,000 or so distinct CDR3 sequences, approximately 9.5% of which are singletons, and approximately 5.9% rests with the top ten. The sequences come from PBMCs from the stem cell graft donor, collected from the stem cell graft. Every receptor here comes from a human donor who donated a stem cell graft to a child with acute lymphoblastic leukemia.

This clonotype was observed many times. V and J are TRBV12-3 or TRBV12-4 and TRBJ1-1; the D gene is possibly TRBD1 (5 bases). The ends were cut back, 5 bases at V and 1 base at J, with 14 bases in the middle. This CDR3 is built from 15 residues. CDR3 DNA sequence: TGTGCCAGCAGTCCCCAGGACATCGGGAACACTGAAGCTTTCTTT. Translated, it gives CASSPQDIGNTEAFF.

The rearrangement joins TRBV5-1 to TRBJ2-2; D might be TRBD2 (7 bases). Looked up from germline, CDR1 is SGHRS and CDR2 is YFSETQ. This CDR3 contains 14 residues. Trimming pared 2 bases from V and 7 bases from J, leaving 12 bases between. The CDR3 loop reads CASSLQGGVGELFF. As DNA, the CDR3 is TGCGCCAGCAGCTTACAGGGAGGGGTCGGGGAGCTGTTTTTT.

A few counts support this clonotype. DNA of the CDR3: TGTGCCAGCAGCTCCGACCGCGGTAGAGTAGAGCAGTTCTTC. It is translated as CASSSDRGRVEQFF. The chain combines TRBV6-1 with TRBJ2-1; no clear D. CDR1 is MNHNS, CDR2 SASEGT, per germline. The CDR3 consists of 14 residues. Trimming took off 6 bases at V and 10 bases at J, with 19 bases between the two ends.

V and J are TRBV27 and TRBJ2-7; TRBD1 matches 7 bases. Trimming at V came to 6 bases and at J to 0 bases, leaving 2 bases not matched to a gene. Germline V lookup: CDR1 MNHEY, CDR2 SMNVEV (reference sequence). The CDR3 runs to 13 residues. The CDR3 DNA reads as TGTGCCAGCAGACGACAGGGCTCCTACGAGCAGTACTTC. The encoded protein is CASRRQGSYEQYF.

The CDR3 nucleotides read TGTGCCAGCAGCAGACAGCGGGGGGGTGAGGAGACCCAGTACTTC. Translation gives CASSRQRGGEETQYF. The chain uses TRBV7-2 and TRBJ2-5, with TRBD2 matching over 10 bases. J lost 5 bases, V lost 5 bases, and 8 bases had no gene match. The CDR3 runs 15 residues. Per the germline V gene, CDR1 is SGHTA and CDR2 is FQGNSA.

This chain links TRBV5-6 with TRBJ2-5; possibly TRBD1 for D (5 bases). The CDR3 has 14 amino acids. The germline CDR1 and CDR2 sequences are SGHDT and YYEEEE. Trimming stripped 4 bases from V and 3 bases from J, with 13 bases between. The CDR3 spells CASSLYGREETQYF. The CDR3, as DNA: TGTGCCAGCAGCCTATACGGCAGGGAAGAGACCCAGTACTTC. The full variable domain, in which reference TRBV5-6 and TRBJ2-5 provide the parts outside the CDR3, is DAGVTQSPTHLIKTRGQQVTLRCSPKSGHDTVSWYQQALGQGPQFIFQYYEEEERQRGNFPDRFSGHQFPNYSSELNVNALLLGDSALYLCASSLYGREETQYFGPGTRLLVL.

This clonotype has a handful of counts. The gene calls are TRBV7-2 and TRBJ2-1; 9 bases fit TRBD2. CDR1 is SGHTA, CDR2 FQGNSA, per germline. The CDR3 consists of 16 residues. Unmatched junction bases numbered 6, after V lost 2 bases and J lost 4 bases. The CDR3 reads CASSLLASGKYNEQFF. The CDR3 coding sequence is TGTGCCAGCAGCTTACTGGCTAGCGGGAAGTACAATGAGCAGTTCTTC. Full variable domain (outside the CDR3, taken from reference TRBV7-2 and TRBJ2-1): GAGVSQSPSNKVTEKGKDVELRCDPISGHTALYWYRQSLGQGLEFLIYFQGNSAPDKSGLPSDRFSAERTGGSVSTLTIQRTQQEDSAVYLCASSLLASGKYNEQFFGPGTRLTVL.

The chain is built from TRBV5-1 and TRBJ2-3; 8 bases are a match to TRBD2. Per the germline V gene, CDR1 is SGHRS and CDR2 is YFSETQ. The CDR3 covers 14 residues. J gave up 2 bases and V 6 bases, and 5 bases lay outside the gene matches. CDR3 protein: CASNPGGATDTQYF. In nucleotides, the CDR3 is TGCGCCAGCAACCCCGGGGGGGCCACAGATACGCAGTATTTT.

This sequence joins TRBV2 and TRBJ2-1, with D possibly being TRBD2 (6 bases). The length of the CDR3 is 15 residues. The ends were cut back, 6 bases at V and 4 bases at J, with 16 bases in the middle. The germline gives CDR1 SNHLY, CDR2 FYNNEI. The CDR3, as DNA: TGTGCCAGCAGAGCGTCCGCGGGGTTTTACAATGAGCAGTTCTTC. It is translated as CASRASAGFYNEQFF.

This chain joins TRBV10-3 and TRBJ1-1, with unresolved D. This CDR3 spans 13 amino acids. Per germline, CDR1 ENHRY and CDR2 SYGVKD. V was trimmed by 7 bases and J by 6 bases, leaving 15 bases between them. CDR3 nucleotide sequence: TGTGCCATCAAACTCCTAGGAGAATCTGAAGCTTTCTTT. Translating it yields CAIKLLGESEAFF.

There are a few counts of this clonotype. V gene TRBV25-1 combines with J gene TRBJ1-4, with 8 nucleotides matching TRBD1. The CDR3 has 15 amino acids. V was pared by 6 bases and J by 1 base, with 4 bases of the junction left unmatched. The germline V gene has CDR1 MGHDK and CDR2 SYGVNS. CDR3 sequence reads: CASSDTGGTNEKLFF. CDR3 bases: TGTGCCAGCAGCGACACAGGGGGAACTAATGAAAAACTGTTTTTT.

This clonotype showed up many times. The CDR3, as DNA: TGCAGTGCTAGGAACAGGGCCAAGTACGAGCAGTACTTC. Encoded protein: CSARNRAKYEQYF. V gene TRBV20-1 combines with J gene TRBJ2-7; D may be TRBD1 (6 bases). The germline V and J ends were trimmed by 3 bases and 4 bases, with 13 bases remaining between them. The CDR3 sequence is 13 residues long. Germline assignment: CDR1 DFQATT and CDR2 SNEGSKA (reference sequence).

This clonotype was seen a handful of times. The rearrangement uses TRBV7-2 and TRBJ1-4, with 9 bases identical to TRBD1. This CDR3 spans 15 amino acids. V lost 5 bases, J lost 3 bases, and 4 bases stayed unmatched. CDR1 SGHTA and CDR2 FQGNSA come from the germline V gene. The chain's CDR3 is CASSATGGANEKLFF. Here the CDR3 DNA reads TGTGCCAGCAGCGCGACAGGGGGTGCTAATGAAAAACTGTTTTTT.

V gene TRBV27 combines with J gene TRBJ1-2; no clear D gene. The germline gives CDR1 MNHEY, CDR2 SMNVEV (reference sequence). Trimming took 5 bases from V and 5 from J, leaving 12 bases between them. CDR3 size: 13 residues. CDR3 nucleotide sequence: TGTGCCAGCAGTCCAACAAGATATTATGGCTACACCTTC. Translating it yields CASSPTRYYGYTF.

This clonotype occurred many times. The genes are TRBV5-1 and TRBJ2-7; 7 positions match TRBD1. This CDR3 has 15 amino acids. Germline values: CDR1 SGHRS, CDR2 YFSETQ. The ends lost 2 bases at V and 3 bases at J; junction bases unmatched: 8. CDR3 sequence reads: CASSLSTGEFYEQYF. The CDR3, as DNA: TGCGCCAGCAGCTTATCTACAGGGGAATTCTACGAGCAGTACTTC.

This clonotype was observed a few times. This chain connects TRBV4-2 to TRBJ1-2; D may be TRBD1 (6 bases). Germline values: CDR1 LGHNA, CDR2 YNFKEQ. CDR3 length equals 18 residues. Deletions cut 4 bases from V and 0 bases from J, with 21 bases between. CDR3 coding DNA: TGTGCCAGCAGCCGCCAAGTGGACAGCGGCGCAGCTAACTATGGCTACACCTTC. Its protein product is CASSRQVDSGAANYGYTF.

V gene TRBV9 combines with J gene TRBJ2-7; D might be TRBD1 (5 bases). V lost 4 bases and J 2 bases, leaving 16 bases between the germline ends. The CDR3 is 15 amino acids. Germline assignment: CDR1 SGDLS and CDR2 YYNGEE. CDR3 amino acids: CASSPTSRVAYEQYF. The DNA for the CDR3 is TGTGCCAGCAGCCCGACCAGCAGGGTCGCCTACGAGCAGTACTTC.

This clonotype was seen repeatedly, ten times or more. The V gene is TRBV19, the J gene TRBJ2-3; TRBD1 or TRBD2 may be the D gene (5 bases each). Trimming pared 6 bases from V and 0 bases from J, leaving 13 bases between. The V gene's germline CDR1 is LNHDA and CDR2 SQIVND (reference sequence). The CDR3 runs 15 residues. CDR3 in amino acids: CASSSGPRSTDTQYF. The DNA of the CDR3 is TGTGCCAGTAGCTCGGGGCCCAGGAGCACAGATACGCAGTATTTT.

At least ten counts were recorded for this clonotype. The chain joins TRBV29-1 to TRBJ1-2, with TRBD1 matching over 9 bases. CDR3 length: 16 residues. With V trimmed by 6 bases and J by 8 bases, 19 bases remained unmatched. Germline CDR1 SQVTM, CDR2 ANQGSEA. The CDR3 sequence is CSVVKEGTGLFDGYTF. The CDR3 DNA sequence: TGCAGCGTGGTGAAAGAGGGGACAGGGCTTTTTGACGGCTACACCTTC.

This clonotype occurred many times. V is TRBV29-1 and J is TRBJ2-5, with D perhaps TRBD1 (5 bases). CDR1 and CDR2 (germline): SQVTM, ANQGSEA. Trimming left V 6 bases short and J 0 bases short, with 11 bases between. CDR3 length: 13 residues. As DNA, the CDR3 is TGCAGCGTCGTGGACACGTACCAAGAGACCCAGTACTTC. Its translation is CSVVDTYQETQYF. The variable domain in full, completed from reference TRBV29-1 and TRBJ2-5, reads SAVISQKPSRDICQRGTSLTIQCQVDSQVTMMFWYRQQPGQSLTLIATANQGSEATYESGFVIDKFPISRPNLTFSTLTVSNMSPEDSSIYLCSVVDTYQETQYFGPGTRLLVL.

This clonotype was detected ten times or more. The chain recombines TRBV9 with TRBJ2-3; D uncertain. V lost 0 bases to trimming and J lost 5 bases, with 4 bases between them. The CDR3 sequence is 12 residues long. The germline V gene encodes CDR1 SGDLS and CDR2 YYNGEE. The CDR3 sequence is CASSVVKDTQYF. CDR3 DNA: TGTGCCAGCAGCGTAGTTAAAGATACGCAGTATTTT.

The chain recombines TRBV18 with TRBJ1-1; 7 bases map to TRBD1. Per the germline V gene, CDR1 is KGHSH and CDR2 is LQKENI. There are 15 residues in the CDR3. J lost 4 bases, V lost 4 bases, and 9 bases had no gene match. CDR3: CASSQTDDRATEAFF. CDR3 DNA: TGTGCCAGCTCACAGACCGATGACAGGGCCACTGAAGCTTTCTTT.

This clonotype was counted at least ten times. This chain links TRBV29-1 with TRBJ1-5; the match to TRBD1 covers 11 bases. Germline CDR1 reads SQVTM; CDR2 reads ANQGSEA. This CDR3 is built from 13 residues. V gave up 6 bases and J gave up 6 bases; unmatched junction bases: 4. CDR3 DNA: TGCAGCGTCGCCGGGACAGGGGGTCAGCCCCAGCATTTT. As protein: CSVAGTGGQPQHF.

This clonotype occurred a few times. The junction shows a germline mismatch at one end, possibly a read error. This chain connects TRBV12-3 or TRBV12-4 to TRBJ1-1, with D perhaps TRBD1 (6 bases). The CDR3 runs 13 residues. This chain's CDR3 is CASGNRVDTEVFF. In DNA form, the CDR3 reads TGTGCCAGCGGGAACAGGGTGGACACTGAAGTTTTCTTT.

The sample holds a few counts of this clonotype. V is TRBV12-3 or TRBV12-4 and J is TRBJ2-2; 14 positions agree with TRBD2. V was pared by 4 bases and J by 7 bases, with 5 bases of the junction left unmatched. The CDR3 is 16 residues long. DNA of the CDR3: TGTGCCAGCAGTTCGACCGGGACTAGCGGGAGCGGGGAGCTGTTTTTT. It codes for CASSSTGTSGSGELFF.

The chain combines TRBV18 with TRBJ1-1, with D unresolved. V was pared by 2 bases and J by 0 bases, with 13 bases between. The length of the CDR3 is 16 residues. Per germline, CDR1 KGHSH and CDR2 LQKENI. The CDR3 loop reads CASSPASSFMNTEAFF. CDR3 coding DNA: TGTGCCAGCTCACCAGCTAGTTCCTTCATGAACACTGAAGCTTTCTTT.

Ten or more counts support this clonotype. The chain has TRBV4-3 and TRBJ2-3; tentative D call: TRBD1 (5 bases). Germline V gene sequence: CDR1 LGHNA, CDR2 YSLEER. The CDR3 is made up of 15 amino acids. Trimming took 0 bases from V and 4 from J, leaving 11 bases between them. CDR3 bases: TGCGCCAGCAGCCAAGATCCCACAGGTGCAGATACGCAGTATTTT. It specifies CASSQDPTGADTQYF.

The chain's CDR3 is CASSPDQAHYNEQFF. CDR3 sequence (DNA): TGTGCCAGCAGCCCGGACCAGGCACACTACAATGAGCAGTTCTTC. V and J are TRBV7-2 and TRBJ2-1; D is uncertain. V was pared by 5 bases and J by 3 bases, with 14 bases between. The CDR3 length is 15 residues. Germline CDR1 reads SGHTA; CDR2 reads FQGNSA.

This sequence joins TRBV10-2 and TRBJ2-2, with TRBD2 identical over 8 bases. Germline CDR1 is WSHSY and CDR2 is SAAADI. The CDR3 covers 17 residues. Trimming cost V 3 bases and J 0 bases; bases outside gene matches: 6. CDR3 sequence reads: CASSEVYGGANTGELFF. The CDR3 DNA follows: TGCGCCAGCAGTGAAGTGTACGGGGGGGCGAACACCGGGGAGCTGTTTTTT.

This clonotype was seen at least ten times. V gene TRBV3-1 combines with J gene TRBJ1-1; D is uncertain. This CDR3 is 15 amino acids long. The germline gives CDR1 LGHDT, CDR2 YNNKEL (reference sequence). With 1 base removed from V and 7 bases from J, the gap between germline ends came to 16 bases. The CDR3 spells CASSQAVLVLHEAFF. CDR3 bases: TGTGCCAGCAGCCAAGCGGTCCTCGTTCTCCATGAAGCTTTCTTT. Full variable domain (missing parts from reference TRBV3-1 and TRBJ1-1): DTAVSQTPKYLVTQMGNDKSIKCEQNLGHDTMYWYKQDSKKFLKIMFSYNNKELIINETVPNRFSPKSPDKAHLNLHINSLELGDSAVYFCASSQAVLVLHEAFFGQGTRLTVV.